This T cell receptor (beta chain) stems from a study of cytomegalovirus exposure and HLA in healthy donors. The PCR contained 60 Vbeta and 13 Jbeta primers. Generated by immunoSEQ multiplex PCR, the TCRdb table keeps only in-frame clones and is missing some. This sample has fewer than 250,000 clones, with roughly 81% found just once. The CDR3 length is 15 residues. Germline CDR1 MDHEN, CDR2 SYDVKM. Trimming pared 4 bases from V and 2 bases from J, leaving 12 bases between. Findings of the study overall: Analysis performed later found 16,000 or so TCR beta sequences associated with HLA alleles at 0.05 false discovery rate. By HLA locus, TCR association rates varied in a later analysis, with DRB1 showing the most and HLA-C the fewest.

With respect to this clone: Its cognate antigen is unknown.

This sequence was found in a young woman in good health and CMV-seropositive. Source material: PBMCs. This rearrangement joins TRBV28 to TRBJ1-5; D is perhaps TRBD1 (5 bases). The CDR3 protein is CASSSSGRGNQPQHF. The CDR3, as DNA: TGTGCCAGCAGTTCCTCTGGCAGGGGCAATCAGCCCCAGCATTTT.